The 32 T cell receptor beta chains below come from one sample, sequenced in a study of CD8 T cells in ankylosing spondylitis. TCRdb passed the 5' RACE reads through MiXCR, listing each CDR3 protein once. Of about 200,000 distinct CDR3 sequences listed, 7.3% were seen once; the top ten hold 14%. Antigens of these TCRs are unknown. Whole-study results and caveats: The study identified a TCR beta motif of roughly eight highly homologous variants that appeared characteristic of ankylosing spondylitis blood.

Material for sequencing was blood, either unsorted or a sorted T cell fraction (not recorded which). The receptors come from a male donor with ankylosing spondylitis.

This clonotype was seen ten or more times. The rearrangement links TRBV6-5 to TRBJ2-7; 8 nucleotides match TRBD1. Looked up from germline, CDR1 is MNHEY and CDR2 is SVGAGI. CDR3 length equals 17 residues. The ends lost 3 bases at V and 4 bases at J; junction bases unmatched: 14. The CDR3 region has the DNA TGTGCCAGCAGTTATTCAGGGGGCTACGTAGGGGGATACGAGCAGTACTTC. As protein: CASSYSGGYVGGYEQYF.

This clonotype showed up just a few times. The chain links TRBV5-5 to TRBJ2-2, with TRBD1 matching over 7 bases. This CDR3 has 15 residues. The ends lost 0 bases at V and 5 bases at J; junction bases unmatched: 4. CDR1 is SGHKS, CDR2 YYEKEE, per germline (reference sequence). The CDR3 here is CASSLAGTVTGELFF. Written as DNA, the CDR3 is TGTGCCAGCAGCTTGGCCGGGACAGTGACCGGGGAGCTGTTTTTT.

The chain couples TRBV20-1 to TRBJ2-5; tentative D call: TRBD2 (5 bases). CDR3 length equals 15 residues. The V end was cut by 6 bases, the J end by 2 bases, with 19 bases between. Per germline, CDR1 DFQATT and CDR2 SNEGSKA (reference sequence). CDR3 loop: CSATRGIRRQETQYF. CDR3 nucleotide sequence: TGCAGTGCCACCCGAGGGATTCGGCGGCAAGAGACCCAGTACTTC.

The V call is TRBV19, the J call TRBJ1-2; possible D gene TRBD1, 5 bases. The CDR3 sequence is 13 residues long. Trimming took off 5 bases at V and 14 bases at J, with 21 bases between the two ends. Germline values: CDR1 LNHDA, CDR2 SQIVND (reference sequence). The CDR3 region has the DNA TGTGCCAGTAGTTCATGGGACCGCTATGAAGGAACCTTC. Translating it yields CASSSWDRYEGTF.

At least ten counts were recorded for this clonotype. V usage is TRBV4-3 and J usage is TRBJ2-1; D gene unclear. Trimming pared 4 bases from V and 10 bases from J, leaving 17 bases between. The CDR3 has 14 amino acids. Germline V gene lookup returns CDR1 LGHNA and CDR2 YSLEER. The CDR3 loop reads CASSPAWLAKEQFF. In DNA, the CDR3 is TGCGCCAGCAGCCCCGCTTGGCTTGCGAAGGAGCAGTTCTTC.

The chain carries TRBV7-3 and TRBJ2-7; maybe TRBD1 (6 bases). This CDR3 comprises 15 residues. CDR1 is SGHTA and CDR2 is FQGTGA in the germline V gene. Trimming took off 3 bases at V and 2 bases at J, with 14 bases between the two ends. CDR3 sequence (DNA): TGTGCCAGCAGCTTCGCGGACAGTCCTACCTACGAGCAGTACTTC. It yields the protein CASSFADSPTYEQYF.

Ten or more counts support this clonotype. V is TRBV4-1 and J is TRBJ2-4, with D hard to call. The CDR3 has 14 amino acids. Germline V CDR1 and CDR2: MGHRA, YSYEKL. V was trimmed by 9 bases and J by 3 bases, leaving 15 bases between them. CDR3 coding DNA: TGCGCCAGGGGCCGGCCCCGAGTCAAAAACATTCAGTACTTC. This encodes CARGRPRVKNIQYF.

There are a few counts of this clonotype. The chain joins TRBV7-8 to TRBJ2-3, with D tentatively TRBD2 (6 bases). The CDR3 is made up of 15 amino acids. Trimming shortened V by 2 bases and J by 4 bases, and 13 bases separated the two germline ends. The germline V gene has CDR1 SGHVS and CDR2 FQNEAQ. This CDR3 is CASSLTPAGPDTQYF. CDR3 bases: TGTGCCAGCAGCTTAACGCCCGCGGGGCCAGATACGCAGTATTTT.

This clonotype was seen ten or more times. This rearrangement joins TRBV25-1 to TRBJ1-1; D call uncertain. The germline gives CDR1 MGHDK, CDR2 SYGVNS. There are 14 residues in the CDR3. V was pared by 3 bases and J by 0 bases, with 8 bases between. The CDR3 DNA reads as TGTGCCAGCAGTGATGGCATGCTGAACACTGAAGCTTTCTTT. Residues: CASSDGMLNTEAFF. Looking up the rest from reference TRBV25-1 and TRBJ1-1 gives the full variable domain: EADIYQTPRYLVIGTGKKITLECSQTMGHDKMYWYQQDPGMELHLIHYSYGVNSTEKGDLSSESTVSRIRTEHFPLTLESARPSHTSQYLCASSDGMLNTEAFFGQGTRLTVV.

This clonotype has at least ten counts. This rearrangement joins TRBV20-1 to TRBJ2-7; TRBD2 matches at 8 bases. Germline V gene lookup returns CDR1 DFQATT and CDR2 SNEGSKA (reference sequence). The CDR3 loop spans 14 amino acids. V trimming: 0 bases; J trimming: 0 bases; junction bases outside the gene matches: 1. Here the CDR3 reads CSAREAGDSYEQYF. CDR3 DNA sequence: TGCAGTGCTAGAGAAGCGGGGGACTCCTACGAGCAGTACTTC.

This chain uses TRBV6-5 with TRBJ2-2; D possibly corresponds to TRBD2 (6 bases). The V gene's germline CDR1 is MNHEY and CDR2 SVGAGI. The CDR3 contains 14 residues. V was shortened by 6 bases and J by 4 bases, with 12 bases between the two germline ends. CDR3 amino acids: CASRKKRATGELFF. CDR3 nucleotides: TGTGCCAGCAGGAAAAAGCGGGCCACCGGGGAGCTGTTTTTT.

This clonotype was recorded at least ten times. The chain employs TRBV29-1 and TRBJ2-7; 7 bases line up with TRBD1. Trimming removed 7 bases from V and 0 bases from J; junction bases left unmatched: 3. This CDR3 contains 12 residues. The germline gives CDR1 SQVTM, CDR2 ANQGSEA. DNA of the CDR3: TGCAGCGCCACAGGGGACTCCTACGAGCAGTACTTC. The encoded protein is CSATGDSYEQYF.

This clonotype was detected many times. The gene calls are TRBV5-1 and TRBJ2-7; 8 nucleotides align to TRBD1. Germline CDR1 and CDR2: SGHRS and YFSETQ. V dropped 3 bases and J dropped 5; count of bases not matched to a gene: 10. The CDR3 has 15 residues. The DNA for the CDR3 is TGCGCCAGCAGCTGGAACAGGGGGGCGATGGACGAGCAGTACTTC. This sequence encodes CASSWNRGAMDEQYF.

This clonotype showed up just a few times. The rearrangement joins TRBV5-4 to TRBJ2-7, with D hard to call. Germline V gene sequence: CDR1 SGHNT, CDR2 YYREEE (reference sequence). Deletions cut 4 bases from V and 0 bases from J, with 8 bases between. CDR3 length equals 13 residues. CDR3 DNA: TGTGCCAGCAGCAACACAACCTCCTACGAGCAGTACTTC. Its translation: CASSNTTSYEQYF.

This clonotype was recorded at least ten times. This chain joins TRBV12-3 or TRBV12-4 and TRBJ2-1, with unresolved D. CDR3 size: 14 residues. Trimming removed 3 bases at V and 5 bases at J, with 11 bases between. CDR3: CASSFFSANNEQFF. In nucleotides, the CDR3 is TGTGCCAGCAGTTTTTTTTCGGCGAACAATGAGCAGTTCTTC.

This clonotype appeared many times. V is TRBV10-3 and J is TRBJ2-3; D perhaps matches TRBD1 (5 bases). Trimming took off 0 bases at V and 4 bases at J, with 20 bases between the two ends. The CDR3 has 18 residues. Germline V gene lookup returns CDR1 ENHRY and CDR2 SYGVKD. The DNA for the CDR3 is TGTGCCATCAGTGAGTCGGGGCGAGACACCCCTGCGTCAGATACGCAGTATTTT. Translation: CAISESGRDTPASDTQYF.

This clonotype was seen many times. V usage is TRBV6-6 and J usage is TRBJ2-7, with D hard to call. The CDR3 is 15 residues long. Trimming shortened V by 2 bases and J by 7 bases, and 18 bases separated the two germline ends. Germline V lookup: CDR1 MNHNY, CDR2 SVGAGI (reference sequence). As DNA, the CDR3 is TGTGCCAGCAGTTACAACCTCGGAACAGTACGGGAGCAGTACTTC. This gives the protein CASSYNLGTVREQYF.

This clonotype appeared a few times. This chain uses TRBV19 with TRBJ1-1, with 10 bases matching TRBD1. Germline V CDR1 and CDR2: LNHDA, SQIVND (reference sequence). V lost 8 bases and J lost 2; bases outside the gene matches: 5. The CDR3 runs to 14 residues. The CDR3 loop reads CASLGTGENTEAFF. The CDR3 bases are TGTGCCAGTCTCGGGACAGGGGAAAACACTGAAGCTTTCTTT.

CDR3 coding DNA: TGTGCCAGCTCATCTAACCGGGGGGATGACTACGAGCAGTACTTC. It translates to CASSSNRGDDYEQYF. J is TRBJ2-7 and V is TRBV18; TRBD2 aligns across 7 bases. The CDR3 length is 15 residues. The germline gives CDR1 KGHSH, CDR2 LQKENI. V gave up 5 bases and J gave up 3 bases; unmatched junction bases: 10.

This sequence joins TRBV6-1 and TRBJ2-2; D is undetermined. The CDR3 is 14 amino acids. The ends were cut back, 6 bases at V and 0 bases at J, with 8 bases in the middle. The germline gives CDR1 MNHNS, CDR2 SASEGT. CDR3 residues: CASRASANTGELFF. The DNA of the CDR3 is TGTGCCAGCAGGGCCAGCGCGAACACCGGGGAGCTGTTTTTT.

This clonotype has a count of ten or more. The rearrangement links TRBV28 to TRBJ2-5, with a weak D call TRBD1 (5 bases). CDR3 length: 14 residues. Germline-derived CDR1 and CDR2 are MDHEN and SYDVKM. V was cut by 5 bases and J by 8 bases, with 18 bases left in between. The CDR3 nucleotides are TGTGCCAGCAGTGACAGCCCAAGAGTGGCAACCCAGTACTTC. This translates into CASSDSPRVATQYF.

This clonotype was recorded a few times. This sequence joins TRBV10-2 and TRBJ1-2, with TRBD1 matching 7 bases. This CDR3 is 14 amino acids long. Germline V lookup: CDR1 WSHSY, CDR2 SAAADI. J gave up 2 bases and V 2 bases, and 2 bases lay outside the gene matches. This CDR3 reads CASSEVQGNYGYTF. Here the CDR3 DNA reads TGCGCCAGCAGTGAGGTACAGGGGAACTATGGCTACACCTTC.

This clonotype was counted many times. J is TRBJ2-1 and V is TRBV11-2; D gene ambiguous. The CDR3 contains 14 residues. The germline V gene encodes CDR1 SGHAT and CDR2 FQNNGV. V was pared by 0 bases and J by 12 bases, with 15 bases between. CDR3 nucleotide sequence: TGTGCCAGCAGCTTAGATGGAAACTTCGTTGGGCAGTTCTTC. This codes for CASSLDGNFVGQFF.

CDR3 in DNA: TGTGCCAGCAGCTTAATTGTAGTAGCGGGGGGCCTCTCCTACAATGAGCAGTTCTTC. It translates to CASSLIVVAGGLSYNEQFF. This chain joins TRBV11-2 and TRBJ2-1; TRBD2 agrees at 10 bases. Germline trimming cut 2 bases from V and 0 bases from J; bases unmatched to any gene: 10. Germline-derived CDR1 and CDR2 are SGHAT and FQNNGV. The CDR3 spans 19 residues.

This chain uses TRBV24-1 with TRBJ2-1; 9 positions agree with TRBD2. Germline V gene data show CDR1 as KGHDR and CDR2 as SFDVKD. Trimming removed 5 bases from V and 8 bases from J; junction bases left unmatched: 9. This CDR3 comprises 15 residues. The CDR3 sequence: CATSGSSGIKDEQFF. The CDR3 DNA reads TGTGCCACCAGTGGGTCTAGCGGGATTAAGGATGAGCAGTTCTTC.

The chain couples TRBV7-9 to TRBJ1-2; TRBD1 agrees at 7 bases. The junction had 8 bases not matched to a gene; V was cut back by 7 bases and J by 6 bases. This CDR3 region has 13 residues. Germline CDR1 SEHNR, CDR2 FQNEAQ (reference sequence). The CDR3 DNA reads as TGTGCCAGCACCCTTTACAGGGGAGATGGCTACACCTTC. Amino acids: CASTLYRGDGYTF.

This clonotype was picked up many times. CDR3 in amino acids: CASSRLASNEQFF. CDR3 bases: TGTGCCAGCAGCCGGCTAGCGAGCAATGAGCAGTTCTTC. The chain employs TRBV7-8 and TRBJ2-1; D is possibly TRBD2 (6 bases). This CDR3 spans 13 amino acids. Between the trimmed V and J ends, which lost 5 bases and 6 bases, there was a span of 11 bases. Germline-derived CDR1 and CDR2 are SGHVS and FQNEAQ. The whole variable domain, remainder taken from reference TRBV7-8 and TRBJ2-1, is GAGVSQSPRYKVAKRGQDVALRCDPISGHVSLFWYQQALGQGPEFLTYFQNEAQLDKSGLPSDRFFAERPEGSVSTLKIQRTQQEDSAVYLCASSRLASNEQFFGPGTRLTVL.

This clonotype was seen many times. The chain carries TRBV6-1 and TRBJ2-7, with 9 bases matching TRBD1. V shed 3 bases, J shed 6 bases, and the junction held 12 bases outside the gene matches. The CDR3 consists of 16 residues. The V gene's germline CDR1 is MNHNS and CDR2 SASEGT. CDR3 loop: CASSEPGTGKAIEQYF. The CDR3 nucleotides are TGTGCCAGCAGTGAGCCCGGGACAGGGAAAGCAATCGAGCAGTACTTC.

This clonotype was recorded many times. The rearrangement uses TRBV4-3 and TRBJ2-7; 8 bases are a match to TRBD2. Germline trimming cut 4 bases from V and 4 bases from J; bases unmatched to any gene: 6. This CDR3 contains 14 residues. Germline CDR1 and CDR2: LGHNA and YSLEER. In DNA form, the CDR3 reads TGCGCCAGCAGCCCCGGGGGGGCGGGTTACGAGCAGTACTTC. Its protein product is CASSPGGAGYEQYF.

This clonotype was counted at least ten times. This chain connects TRBV14 to TRBJ1-4, with 7 nucleotides matching TRBD1. The CDR3 is 15 residues long. CDR1 SGHDN and CDR2 FVKESK come from the germline V gene. V shed 8 bases, J shed 4 bases, and the junction held 10 bases outside the gene matches. CDR3 DNA: TGTGCCAGCTCCCCCCGGGCAGGGGGTAATGAAAAACTGTTTTTT. It is translated as CASSPRAGGNEKLFF.

This clonotype was seen ten or more times. The chain links TRBV7-9 to TRBJ2-5; D might be TRBD1 (5 bases). Germline assignment: CDR1 SEHNR and CDR2 FQNEAQ (reference sequence). Deletions cut 2 bases from V and 0 bases from J, with 7 bases between. The CDR3 is 14 amino acids. The CDR3 spells CASSLQGYQETQYF. In DNA, the CDR3 is TGTGCCAGCAGCTTACAGGGCTACCAAGAGACCCAGTACTTC.

Ten or more counts support this clonotype. V and J are TRBV4-2 and TRBJ2-1; 10 bases agree with TRBD2. CDR3 size: 15 residues. Per the germline V gene, CDR1 is LGHNA and CDR2 is YNFKEQ. The J segment lost 6 bases and the V segment lost 8 bases, leaving 10 bases of the junction unmatched. CDR3 sequence (DNA): TGTGCCAGCGGCGCACTACTAGCGGGAATCAATGAGCAGTTCTTC. Translating it yields CASGALLAGINEQFF.